These 26 T cell receptor beta chains came from one sample sequenced in a study of blood T cell repertoires in COVID-19. Measured with immunoSEQ multiplex PCR; TCRdb has only the in-frame clones, and not every one. The profile covers about 170,000 clones, with approximately 87% appearing a single time and 4.4% taken by the ten largest. Sequences were obtained from PBMCs or T cells enriched from blood (not recorded which). All receptors derive from a woman aged 45 to 65 who had recovered from COVID-19.

This clone appeared once. The chain couples TRBV7-3 to TRBJ2-6, with 13 bases lining up with TRBD2. In germline, CDR1 is SGHTA, CDR2 FQGTGA. CDR3 length: 18 residues. V lost 5 bases, J lost 0 bases, and 4 bases stayed unmatched. CDR3 bases: TGTGCCAGCAGCCGGGGACTAGCGGGGTACTCTGGGGCCAACGTCCTGACTTTC. It is translated as CASSRGLAGYSGANVLTF.

This chain joins TRBV13 and TRBJ1-2; no reliable D call. This CDR3 has 12 residues. The V end lost 3 bases, the J end lost 5 bases, and 7 bases lay between the germline ends. CDR1 PRHDT and CDR2 FYEKMQ come from the germline V gene (reference sequence). CDR3 nucleotides: TGTGCCAGCAGCTTGCCAGATTATGGCTACACCTTC. The encoded protein is CASSLPDYGYTF.

This clone showed up just once. This chain joins TRBV28 and TRBJ1-1; weak D call: TRBD1 (6 bases). This CDR3 region has 17 residues. The germline gives CDR1 MDHEN, CDR2 SYDVKM. Trimming stripped 3 bases from V and 6 bases from J, with 23 bases between. CDR3 region: CASSFRATGHYLSEAFF. CDR3 nucleotides: TGTGCCAGCAGTTTTAGGGCAACAGGGCATTATCTTTCTGAAGCTTTCTTT.

This rearrangement joins TRBV6-5 to TRBJ1-4, with D maybe TRBD1 (6 bases). Germline-derived CDR1 and CDR2 are MNHEY and SVGAGI. This CDR3 has 13 amino acids. V was trimmed by 10 bases and J by 12 bases, leaving 21 bases between them. CDR3 residues: CATAGTPSMELFF. DNA for the CDR3: TGTGCCACCGCAGGGACACCGTCGATGGAACTGTTTTTT.

The chain employs TRBV3-1 (or the pseudogene TRBV3-2) and TRBJ1-6; tentatively, D is TRBD1 (6 bases). Between the trimmed V and J ends, which lost 1 base and 10 bases, there was a span of 14 bases. Germline lookup yields CDR1 LGHDT and CDR2 YNNKEL (reference sequence). This CDR3 spans 15 amino acids. The DNA of the CDR3 is TGTGCCAGCAGCCAAGGGCCCGGGGGGCGGTCACCCCTCCACTTT. This gives the protein CASSQGPGGRSPLHF.

The rearrangement joins TRBV4-2 to TRBJ1-5; D uncertain. Germline V gene sequence: CDR1 LGHNA, CDR2 YNFKEQ. Trimming took 4 bases from V and 0 from J, leaving 10 bases between them. The CDR3 extends over 15 amino acids. The CDR3 DNA follows: TGTGCCAGCAGCCCACTAACCGATAGCAATCAGCCCCAGCATTTT. It is translated as CASSPLTDSNQPQHF.

This clone appeared a single time. The V gene is TRBV27, the J gene TRBJ2-3; possible D gene TRBD1, 5 bases. This CDR3 has 15 residues. Trimming took off 1 base at V and 1 base at J, with 9 bases between the two ends. In germline, CDR1 is MNHEY, CDR2 SMNVEV (reference sequence). CDR3 protein: CASSLWGSRTDTQYF. CDR3 DNA sequence: TGTGCCAGCAGTTTATGGGGCAGTCGCACAGATACGCAGTATTTT.

The DNA of the CDR3 is TGCGCCAGCAGCCAAGATCGGGGGCAGCCCCAGCATTTT. It specifies CASSQDRGQPQHF. The rearrangement uses TRBV4-3 and TRBJ1-5, with a tentative D call TRBD1 (5 bases). Germline V gene lookup returns CDR1 LGHNA and CDR2 YSLEER. Trimming stripped 0 bases from V and 7 bases from J, with 7 bases between. The CDR3 consists of 13 residues.

The chain is built from TRBV28 and TRBJ1-2; 8 bases are shared with TRBD1. Per germline, CDR1 MDHEN and CDR2 SYDVKM. Unmatched junction bases numbered 5, after V lost 6 bases and J lost 2 bases. The CDR3 loop spans 14 amino acids. The CDR3, as DNA: TGTGCCAGCAGGGGGGGACAGGACAACTATGGCTACACCTTC. It codes for CASRGGQDNYGYTF.

The chain uses TRBV7-2 and TRBJ1-2; 8 nucleotides match TRBD1. Losses at the gene ends were 1 base for V and 4 bases for J; bases not matched to a gene: 8. The CDR3 is made up of 16 amino acids. CDR1 is SGHTA and CDR2 is FQGNSA in the germline V gene. The CDR3 region has the DNA TGTGCCAGCAGCTTAGAGGGCCGAGACAGGGGCTATGGCTACACCTTC. The encoded protein is CASSLEGRDRGYGYTF.

This clone was detected once. The chain recombines TRBV11-2 with TRBJ1-2; D is ambiguous. V lost 5 bases and J 8 bases, leaving 21 bases between the germline ends. The germline gives CDR1 SGHAT, CDR2 FQNNGV. The CDR3 contains 15 residues. The CDR3: CASSGVGPASGGYTF. As DNA, the CDR3 is TGTGCCAGCAGCGGCGTGGGCCCCGCAAGTGGGGGCTACACCTTC. The full variable domain, rest sourced from reference TRBV11-2 and TRBJ1-2, is EAGVAQSPRYKIIEKRQSVAFWCNPISGHATLYWYQQILGQGPKLLIQFQNNGVVDDSQLPKDRFSAERLKGVDSTLKIQPAKLEDSAVYLCASSGVGPASGGYTFGSGTRLTVV.

The rearrangement links TRBV27 to TRBJ1-6; weak D call: TRBD1 (5 bases). Germline V CDR1 and CDR2: MNHEY, SMNVEV (reference sequence). The V end lost 1 base, the J end lost 6 bases, and 10 bases lay between the germline ends. The CDR3 sequence is 15 residues long. In DNA, the CDR3 is TGTGCCAGCAGTTTATTGTTAGGGGCTAATTCACCCCTCCACTTT. It specifies CASSLLLGANSPLHF.

A remark on this clone: The DNA is omitted, as the CDR3 cannot be located on it reliably, and the CDR3 follows TCRdb's listing. The chain employs TRBV4-2 and TRBJ1-5. Germline lookup yields CDR1 LGHNA and CDR2 YNFKEQ. The CDR3 numbers 16 amino acids, ends counted. This CDR3 reads CASSRRSGQGGQPQHF.

This sequence joins TRBV27 and TRBJ1-6; perhaps TRBD1 as D (5 bases). This CDR3 is built from 17 residues. With 8 bases removed from V and 7 bases from J, the gap between germline ends came to 24 bases. CDR1 is MNHEY, CDR2 SMNVEV, per germline (reference sequence). CDR3 DNA: TGTGCCAGCCACTCCCCTCTGGGGCGGGGAGTGAATTCACCCCTCCACTTT. Protein: CASHSPLGRGVNSPLHF.

Here the CDR3 reads CASSFPGVGGNTIYF. In DNA, the CDR3 is TGTGCCAGCAGCTTCCCAGGCGTAGGTGGAAACACCATATATTTT. The V and J genes are TRBV11-3 and TRBJ1-3, with D uncertain. This CDR3 is 15 amino acids long. Trimming removed 3 bases from V and 3 bases from J, with 12 bases in between. CDR1 is SGHNT and CDR2 is YENEEA in the germline V gene.

This chain joins TRBV11-2 and TRBJ2-1, with TRBD2 matching over 12 bases. CDR3 length equals 17 residues. Trimming removed 2 bases from V and 4 bases from J; junction bases left unmatched: 6. Germline-derived CDR1 and CDR2 are SGHAT and FQNNGV. The CDR3 nucleotides are TGTGCCAGCAGCTTATCCCAACTAGCGGGGGGTTACAATGAGCAGTTCTTC. Protein sequence: CASSLSQLAGGYNEQFF. The full variable domain, rest sourced from reference TRBV11-2 and TRBJ2-1, is EAGVAQSPRYKIIEKRQSVAFWCNPISGHATLYWYQQILGQGPKLLIQFQNNGVVDDSQLPKDRFSAERLKGVDSTLKIQPAKLEDSAVYLCASSLSQLAGGYNEQFFGPGTRLTVL.

The table lists this clone with a count of one. This sequence joins TRBV30 and TRBJ2-3, with 8 nucleotides matching TRBD2. CDR1 and CDR2 (germline): GTSNPN, SVGIG (reference sequence). J lost 3 bases, V lost 2 bases, and 4 bases had no gene match. The CDR3 loop spans 14 amino acids. The CDR3 nucleotides are TGTGCCTGGAGTACGAGCGGGAGTACAGATACGCAGTATTTT. It codes for CAWSTSGSTDTQYF.

The chain couples TRBV4-1 to TRBJ1-2, with D hard to call. The V gene's germline CDR1 is MGHRA and CDR2 YSYEKL. Trimming stripped 3 bases from V and 1 base from J, with 6 bases between. CDR3 length: 13 amino acids. CDR3 loop: CASSQKHNYGYTF. The CDR3 DNA follows: TGCGCCAGCAGCCAGAAACATAACTATGGCTACACCTTC.

This chain connects TRBV3-1 (or the pseudogene TRBV3-2) to TRBJ1-2; D remains ambiguous. The CDR3 loop spans 13 amino acids. The germline V gene encodes CDR1 LGHDT and CDR2 YNNKEL (reference sequence). V was clipped by 6 bases and J by 0 bases, with 8 bases between them. This chain's CDR3 is CASRGGTNYGYTF. The CDR3 DNA is TGTGCCAGCAGGGGAGGAACTAACTATGGCTACACCTTC.

CDR3 in amino acids: CASKGTGAGSNQPQHF. The CDR3 nucleotides read TGTGCCAGTAAGGGGACAGGAGCAGGTAGCAATCAGCCCCAGCATTTT. J is TRBJ1-5 and V is TRBV19; TRBD1 aligns across 8 bases. Per the germline V gene, CDR1 is LNHDA and CDR2 is SQIVND (reference sequence). This CDR3 comprises 16 residues. Unmatched junction bases numbered 8, after V lost 7 bases and J lost 0 bases.

This clone came up once. This chain links TRBV13 with TRBJ2-2, with TRBD2 matching 9 bases. With V trimmed by 6 bases and J by 3 bases, 2 bases remained unmatched. Germline CDR1 reads PRHDT; CDR2 reads FYEKMQ (reference sequence). CDR3 size: 14 residues. The CDR3 region is CASRLAGHTGELFF. CDR3 nucleotide sequence: TGTGCCAGCAGGCTAGCGGGACACACCGGGGAGCTGTTTTTT. Complete variable domain (other parts from reference TRBV13 and TRBJ2-2): AAGVIQSPRHLIKEKRETATLKCYPIPRHDTVYWYQQGPGQDPQFLISFYEKMQSDKGSIPDRFSAQQFSDYHSELNMSSLELGDSALYFCASRLAGHTGELFFGEGSRLTVL.

V and J are TRBV2 and TRBJ2-2; 7 bases agree with TRBD2. Germline loops: CDR1 SNHLY, CDR2 FYNNEI. CDR3 length equals 15 residues. V shed 4 bases and J 0 bases; nucleotides not matched to a gene: 2. The CDR3 DNA reads as TGTGCCAGCAGTGGCCGGGGGGCGAACACCGGGGAGCTGTTTTTT. Its translation is CASSGRGANTGELFF.

The V gene is TRBV11-2, the J gene TRBJ2-7, with TRBD2 matching 7 bases. Germline V lookup: CDR1 SGHAT, CDR2 FQNNGV. The CDR3 is made up of 16 amino acids. The V gene end was trimmed by 3 bases and the J gene end by 4 bases; junction bases not matched to a gene: 12. CDR3 bases: TGTGCCAGCAGCTTTGATTTTCTAGCGGCCGTATACGAGCAGTACGTC. Amino acid sequence: CASSFDFLAAVYEQYV.

This sequence joins TRBV15 and TRBJ1-5; no definite D call. V was cut by 0 bases and J by 4 bases, with 10 bases left in between. The CDR3 covers 15 residues. Germline CDR1 LNHNV, CDR2 YYDKDF (reference sequence). The CDR3 loop is CATSRDQASNQPQHF. CDR3 nucleotide sequence: TGTGCCACCAGCAGAGACCAGGCCTCGAATCAGCCCCAGCATTTT.

This chain connects TRBV7-2 to TRBJ1-5; D is possibly TRBD1 (5 bases). Germline V gene data show CDR1 as SGHTA and CDR2 as FQGNSA. The V and J ends lost 5 bases and 3 bases respectively, with 14 bases between them. The CDR3 consists of 15 residues. CDR3 amino acids: CASSGGAPYNQPQHF. DNA for the CDR3: TGTGCCAGCAGCGGAGGGGCTCCTTACAATCAGCCCCAGCATTTT.

The rearrangement uses TRBV4-2 and TRBJ1-1; the D is unclear. Between the trimmed V and J ends, which lost 0 bases and 0 bases, there was a span of 17 bases. The CDR3 contains 18 residues. Per the germline V gene, CDR1 is LGHNA and CDR2 is YNFKEQ. The CDR3 spells CASSQDLLAATMNTEAFF. DNA of the CDR3: TGTGCCAGCAGCCAAGATCTGTTGGCAGCAACTATGAACACTGAAGCTTTCTTT.